The 14 T cell receptor beta chains below all came from one sample that was sequenced in a study of T-cell reconstitution after alpha-beta-depleted transplantation in children (dated by TCRdb to the mid-2010s). The library relied on PCR. Sequencing relied on an Illumina HiSeq 2500. TCR library preparation used molecular barcoding, with unique molecular identifiers applied to normalize quantification of the TCRbeta repertoire. TCRdb handled the public reads itself, with Q25 trimming in fastp and clone calling in MiXCR, and kept productive beta chains. Here each entry gathers all rows of one CDR3 protein and keeps the most common genes and DNA. The sample includes about 610,000 distinct CDR3 sequences, with over 9.5% observed a single time. Jointly, the top ten make up 4% to 5% of the sample. The input for sequencing was PBMCs from the stem cell graft donor, taken from the stem cell graft. Source of these receptors: a human donor who donated a stem cell graft to a child with acute myeloid leukemia.

This CDR3 is CSADSEGGKNYEQYF. CDR3 sequence (DNA): TGCAGTGCTGATTCCGAGGGAGGAAAAAACTACGAGCAGTACTTC. This chain joins TRBV20-1 and TRBJ2-7, with a possible D match to TRBD2 (6 bases). Germline CDR1 and CDR2: DFQATT and SNEGSKA (reference sequence). CDR3 length equals 15 residues. The V gene lost 5 bases and the J gene lost 3 bases, with 20 bases spanning the gap.

This clonotype has more than one count but fewer than ten. This sequence joins TRBV11-2 and TRBJ2-7, with unresolved D. CDR3 length equals 13 residues. Per the germline V gene, CDR1 is SGHAT and CDR2 is FQNNGV. The germline V and J ends were trimmed by 1 base and 9 bases, with 13 bases remaining between them. CDR3 nucleotide sequence: TGTGCCAGCAGCTTAGTCGGGCTTACGCGGCAGTACTTC. Translating it yields CASSLVGLTRQYF.

This clonotype was counted only a few times. Given the absence of the conserved phenylalanine or tryptophan at the CDR3 end, a read error is likely. It is unclear where the CDR3 begins or ends on the DNA, so no DNA is shown, and the CDR3 is as TCRdb lists it. This chain links TRBV4-3 with TRBJ2-7; no check of the table's D call, TRBD1, against the DNA was made. Germline loops: CDR1 LGHNA, CDR2 YSLEER. The CDR3 is 12 amino acids long, termini counted. CDR3 sequence: CASSHRGPGGYS.

This clonotype was observed at least ten times. The genes are TRBV28 and TRBJ2-1; TRBD1 might be the D (8 bases). Germline CDR1 is MDHEN and CDR2 is SYDVKM. The CDR3 spans 15 residues. Trimming pared 2 bases from V and 5 bases from J, leaving 13 bases between. The CDR3 sequence: CASSLRTGTNNEQFF. The CDR3 coding sequence is TGTGCCAGCAGTTTAAGGACAGGGACTAACAATGAGCAGTTCTTC.

The CDR3 nucleotides read TGTGCCAGCAGCCGCGACAGGGAAAGGAAGGGTGAAGCTTTCTTT. Encoded protein: CASSRDRERKGEAFF. The rearrangement links TRBV7-9 to TRBJ1-1; 7 bases line up with TRBD1. V lost 5 bases to trimming and J lost 7 bases; unmatched junction nucleotides: 13. Germline CDR1 SEHNR, CDR2 FQNEAQ (reference sequence). This CDR3 spans 15 amino acids.

The sample holds many counts of this clonotype. The rearrangement links TRBV20-1 to TRBJ2-7; the match to TRBD2 covers 7 bases. The ends lost 0 bases at V and 0 bases at J; junction bases unmatched: 5. The CDR3 loop spans 15 amino acids. The V gene's germline CDR1 is DFQATT and CDR2 SNEGSKA (reference sequence). The CDR3 DNA follows: TGCAGTGCTAGAGATCCGGCTAGCGGCTCCTACGAGCAGTACTTC. This translates into CSARDPASGSYEQYF.

The CDR3 region is CAWNQRASNIQYF. As DNA, the CDR3 is TGTGCCTGGAATCAGCGAGCGTCGAACATTCAGTACTTC. The chain is built from TRBV30 and TRBJ2-4; D call uncertain. This CDR3 has 13 amino acids. CDR1 is GTSNPN, CDR2 SVGIG, per germline (reference sequence). Trimming shortened V by 4 bases and J by 7 bases, and 14 bases separated the two germline ends.

The chain links TRBV4-3 to TRBJ2-1; a weak D match, TRBD2 (6 bases). Germline-derived CDR1 and CDR2 are LGHNA and YSLEER. Deletions cut 0 bases from V and 8 bases from J, with 14 bases between. The CDR3 length is 15 residues. CDR3 nucleotides: TGCGCCAGCAGCCAAGATTGGGGGATAGCGGATGAGCAGTTCTTC. It specifies CASSQDWGIADEQFF.

This clonotype came up many times. The V call is TRBV10-3, the J call TRBJ2-2; no clear D. Trimming stripped 7 bases from V and 2 bases from J, with 14 bases between. Germline assignment: CDR1 ENHRY and CDR2 SYGVKD. The CDR3 covers 15 residues. Here the CDR3 DNA reads TGTGCCATCACCCGCAGCCAAGAAAACACCGGGGAGCTGTTTTTT. Translating gives CAITRSQENTGELFF.

In regard to this clonotype: A junction boundary mismatches the germline segment, possibly from a read error. CDR3 bases: TGCTGTGCTAGAGATCTGGCGAAAAACTCCTACGAGCAGTACTTC. Residues: CCARDLAKNSYEQYF. The chain recombines TRBV20-1 with TRBJ2-7; D gene unclear. CDR1 DFQATT and CDR2 SNEGSKA come from the germline V gene (reference sequence). The CDR3 sequence is 15 residues long.

This clonotype was found a few times. CDR3 loop: CSVEDGMSGNTIYF. The CDR3 coding sequence is TGCAGCGTTGAAGATGGTATGTCTGGAAACACCATATATTTT. This sequence joins TRBV29-1 and TRBJ1-3; no definite D call. This CDR3 comprises 14 residues. CDR1 and CDR2 (germline): SQVTM, ANQGSEA. Trimming removed 0 bases from V and 1 base from J, with 7 bases in between.

The rearrangement links TRBV21-1 to TRBJ1-2; TRBD1 is taken as the D call from the table, unchecked against the DNA. TRBV21-1 has pseudogene status. The CDR3 runs to 15 residues. CDR3 protein: CASSKGCGRGHGYTF. The CDR3 region has the DNA TGTGCCAGCAGCAAAGGATGCGGACGGGGGCATGGCTACACCTTC.

This chain uses TRBV7-1 with TRBJ2-7, with 16 bases matching TRBD2. TRBV7-1 is classed as an ORF, of uncertain function. The CDR3 loop spans 22 amino acids. The ends lost 3 bases at V and 4 bases at J; junction bases unmatched: 21. The CDR3, as DNA: TGTGCCAGCAGCTCCGGAGTTCCCAATCCGGGGACTAGCGGGAGGGCTATTTACGAGCAGTACTTC. It encodes CASSSGVPNPGTSGRAIYEQYF.

This chain connects TRBV7-3 to TRBJ2-1; TRBD1 matches at 10 bases. The CDR3 extends over 16 amino acids. V dropped 5 bases and J dropped 6; count of bases not matched to a gene: 10. In germline, CDR1 is SGHTA, CDR2 FQGTGA. CDR3 nucleotides: TGTGCCAGCAGCCCAAGCCCGGGACAGGGGAGCAATGAGCAGTTCTTC. Translated, it gives CASSPSPGQGSNEQFF.